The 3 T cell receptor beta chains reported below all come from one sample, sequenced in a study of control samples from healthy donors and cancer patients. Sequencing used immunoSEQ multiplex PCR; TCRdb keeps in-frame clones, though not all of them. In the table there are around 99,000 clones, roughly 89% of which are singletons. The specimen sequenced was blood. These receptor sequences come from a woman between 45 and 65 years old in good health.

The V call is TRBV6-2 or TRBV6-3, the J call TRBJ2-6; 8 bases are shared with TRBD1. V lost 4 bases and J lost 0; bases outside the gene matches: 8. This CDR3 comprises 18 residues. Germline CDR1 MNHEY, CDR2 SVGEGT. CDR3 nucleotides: TGTGCCAGCAGTTCCCGGACAGGGAGCTACTCTGGGGCCAACGTCCTGACTTTC. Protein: CASSSRTGSYSGANVLTF.

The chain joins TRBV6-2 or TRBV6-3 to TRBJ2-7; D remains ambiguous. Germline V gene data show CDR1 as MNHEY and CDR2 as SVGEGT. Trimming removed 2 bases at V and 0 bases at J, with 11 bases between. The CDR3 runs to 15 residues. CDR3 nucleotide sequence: TGTGCCAGCAGTTACCCCGGCTCCCCCTCCTACGAGCAGTACTTC. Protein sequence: CASSYPGSPSYEQYF.

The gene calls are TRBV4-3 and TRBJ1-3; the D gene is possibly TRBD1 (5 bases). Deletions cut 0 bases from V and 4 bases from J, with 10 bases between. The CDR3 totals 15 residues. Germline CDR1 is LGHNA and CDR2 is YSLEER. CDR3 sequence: CASSQDQGTGNTIYF. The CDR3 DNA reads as TGCGCCAGCAGCCAAGATCAGGGTACGGGAAACACCATATATTTT.